The clone carrying this TCR beta chain has a handful of counts. V lost 8 bases to trimming and J lost 4 bases, with 11 bases between them. The CDR3 is 12 amino acids. Germline-derived CDR1 and CDR2 are LNHDA and SQIVND (reference sequence). This record comes from a study of blood T cell repertoires in COVID-19. Study overall: Samples representing acute and convalescent COVID-19 were sourced from the United States, Italy and Spain.

Study processing details: From reference gene primer amplification, estimates of nucleated cell counts were derived. The assay was immunoSEQ multiplex PCR, and TCRdb's table has in-frame clones only and misses some. For V, J and clone size, that table is used; D and trimming come from the DNA. The table records approximately 47,000 clones, around 86% of them present only once. This receptor was taken from a woman in her sixties or seventies with acute or convalescent COVID-19. The sequenced sample was peripheral blood. V and J are TRBV19 and TRBJ1-2; weak D call: TRBD1 (5 bases). The CDR3: CASRQTIYGYTF. The CDR3 coding sequence is TGTGCCAGTCGACAGACCATCTATGGCTACACCTTC.